The rows below give T cell receptor beta chains drawn from one sample of a study of blood T cell repertoires in COVID-19. Data came from immunoSEQ multiplex PCR; TCRdb stores just in-frame clones and leaves some out. Here the sample spans about 210,000 clones, around 89% being singletons. Sequenced material: peripheral blood. These TCRs come from a woman in her thirties or forties with acute or convalescent COVID-19. The CDR3 runs from the conserved cysteine through the conserved F or W. Each record gives: CDR3 protein, CDR3 DNA, CDR3 length, clone size, J gene, V gene, D gene. The D gene is left open where the match is weak. Clone size is given for some rows only: seen once, a few or many times, or a class if the clone is expanded.

CDR3 protein: CASSLNTGNNEQFF
CDR3 DNA: TGCGCCAGCAGCTTGAATACAGGCAACAATGAGCAGTTCTTC
CDR3 length: 14
clone size: -
J gene: TRBJ2-1
V gene: TRBV5-1
D gene: -

CDR3 protein: CASSYQGRDTEAFF
CDR3 DNA: TGTGCCAGCAGTTATCAGGGGAGAGACACTGAAGCTTTCTTT
CDR3 length: 14
clone size: -
J gene: TRBJ1-1
V gene: TRBV6-5
D gene: -

CDR3 protein: CASSPLGQVNTGELFF
CDR3 DNA: TGCGCCAGCAGCCCCCTTGGACAGGTCAACACCGGGGAGCTGTTTTTT
CDR3 length: 16
clone size: -
J gene: TRBJ2-2
V gene: TRBV5-1
D gene: TRBD1

CDR3 protein: CASSLTAGSNSPLHF
CDR3 DNA: TGTGCCAGCAGCTTAACAGCCGGATCCAATTCACCCCTCCACTTT
CDR3 length: 15
clone size: -
J gene: TRBJ1-6
V gene: TRBV7-2
D gene: -

CDR3 protein: CASSSDYRGNGYTF
CDR3 DNA: TGTGCCAGCAGCTCCGACTACAGGGGGAATGGCTACACCTTC
CDR3 length: 14
clone size: -
J gene: TRBJ1-2
V gene: TRBV7-9
D gene: TRBD1

CDR3 protein: CASKVQGGQPQHF
CDR3 DNA: TGTGCCAGCAAGGTCCAGGGTGGACAGCCCCAGCATTTT
CDR3 length: 13
clone size: -
J gene: TRBJ1-5
V gene: TRBV6-6
D gene: -

CDR3 protein: CSASFRDTQYF
CDR3 DNA: TGCAGTGCTAGTTTCAGAGATACGCAGTATTTT
CDR3 length: 11
clone size: -
J gene: TRBJ2-3
V gene: TRBV20-1
D gene: -

CDR3 protein: CASSPIGGLSQYGYTF
CDR3 DNA: TGTGCCAGCTCCCCAATTGGGGGGTTATCTCAATACGGCTACACCTTC
CDR3 length: 16
clone size: -
J gene: TRBJ1-2
V gene: TRBV18
D gene: -

CDR3 protein: CASSQEGGTTGELFF
CDR3 DNA: TGTGCCAGCAGCCAAGAGGGGGGGACCACCGGGGAGCTGTTTTTT
CDR3 length: 15
clone size: -
J gene: TRBJ2-2
V gene: TRBV14
D gene: TRBD2

CDR3 protein: CASSLVAGVATQYF
CDR3 DNA: TGTGCCAGCAGCTTGGTTGCGGGGGTCGCTACGCAGTATTTT
CDR3 length: 14
clone size: few
J gene: TRBJ2-3
V gene: TRBV7-9
D gene: TRBD2

CDR3 protein: CASSQGSGYNSPLHF
CDR3 DNA: TGCGCCAGCAGCCAGGGCTCAGGTTATAATTCACCCCTCCACTTT
CDR3 length: 15
clone size: -
J gene: TRBJ1-6
V gene: TRBV4-1
D gene: -

CDR3 protein: CASSVGGHGYTF
CDR3 DNA: TGTGCCAGCAGCGTAGGGGGGCACGGCTACACCTTC
CDR3 length: 12
clone size: -
J gene: TRBJ1-2
V gene: TRBV9
D gene: -

CDR3 protein: CASSLDRGLDRIREKLFF
CDR3 DNA: TGTGCCAGCAGCTTAGATAGGGGCCTAGACAGGATACGTGAAAAACTGTTTTTT
CDR3 length: 18
clone size: -
J gene: TRBJ1-4
V gene: TRBV11-2
D gene: -

CDR3 protein: CASSLVAPSGGAGETQYF
CDR3 DNA: TGTGCCAGCAGCTTAGTCGCCCCTAGCGGGGGGGCCGGGGAGACCCAGTACTTC
CDR3 length: 18
clone size: -
J gene: TRBJ2-5
V gene: TRBV11-2
D gene: TRBD2

CDR3 protein: CASRSALERGSTDTQYF
CDR3 DNA: TGTGCAAGTCGCTCCGCCTTGGAGCGGGGAAGCACAGATACGCAGTATTTT
CDR3 length: 17
clone size: -
J gene: TRBJ2-3
V gene: TRBV12-2
D gene: -

CDR3 protein: CASSLGGTGHFGYTF
CDR3 DNA: TGTGCCAGCAGTTTAGGTGGGACAGGCCATTTCGGCTACACCTTC
CDR3 length: 15
clone size: -
J gene: TRBJ1-2
V gene: TRBV6-5
D gene: TRBD1

CDR3 protein: CASSLLSAEETQYF
CDR3 DNA: TGTGCCAGCAGTTTACTAAGCGCAGAAGAGACCCAGTACTTC
CDR3 length: 14
clone size: -
J gene: TRBJ2-5
V gene: TRBV5-4
D gene: -

CDR3 protein: CASSLGVTGNTEAFF
CDR3 DNA: TGTGCCAGCAGCTTAGGTGTGACAGGGAACACTGAAGCTTTCTTT
CDR3 length: 15
clone size: once
J gene: TRBJ1-1
V gene: TRBV7-2
D gene: -

CDR3 protein: CASSLGGIEETQYF
CDR3 DNA: TGTGCCAGCTCCCTGGGCGGGATAGAAGAGACCCAGTACTTC
CDR3 length: 14
clone size: once
J gene: TRBJ2-5
V gene: TRBV5-8
D gene: -

CDR3 protein: CATSDRPGGKSSGANVLTF
CDR3 DNA: TGTGCCACCAGTGACCGCCCGGGGGGCAAGAGCTCTGGGGCCAACGTCCTGACTTTC
CDR3 length: 19
clone size: -
J gene: TRBJ2-6
V gene: TRBV24-1
D gene: -

CDR3 protein: CASSLEAGTNQPQHF
CDR3 DNA: TGCGCCAGCAGCTTGGAGGCAGGGACAAATCAGCCCCAGCATTTT
CDR3 length: 15
clone size: -
J gene: TRBJ1-5
V gene: TRBV5-1
D gene: -